The text below deals with one TCR beta chain. This clone was counted once. Its antigen specificity is not known. The input lacks base qualities; no much larger clone sits a single base away. The junction carries 10 bases between V and J, which are trimmed by 2 bases and 3 bases respectively. The CDR3 spans 14 residues, from the cysteine through the phenylalanine. Kept here is only the CDR3 DNA, which spans 42 bases and is read in frame from base 1. CDR1 and CDR2 were assigned from the germline V gene as SGHVS and FNYEAQ. This sample was included in a study of radiotherapy plus CTLA-4 blockade in lung cancer (dated by TCRdb to 2017 to 2018). With regard to the full study: Among enrolled patients, about 17% had an objective response and 30% to 35% reached disease control. Overall results and qualifications from the work: Increased serum interferon-beta after radiation, together with early dynamic changes in blood T cell clones, were reported to be the strongest predictors of response. After treatment with radiotherapy and ipilimumab, TCR clones that originated in tumors expanded in peripheral blood.

In this study, focal radiation therapy paired with CTLA-4 blockade (ipilimumab) was tested in patients who had chemo-refractory metastatic non-small-cell lung cancer. Library prep was done by the immunoSEQ multiplex PCR assay. This immuneACCESS table, as held by TCRdb, lists in-frame sequences with V and J called but not all clones. Of the missing ones, under half trace to an unresolved V gene in checked studies; the others have no known cause. The sample yields tens of thousands of clones; around 78% were counted once. Of the sample, over 20% is held by the ten largest clones. The sequence links TRBV7-6 to TRBJ1-2; no confident D gene assignment can be made. The TCR was taken from a human donor with non-small cell lung cancer whose response to radiotherapy plus ipilimumab could not be evaluated. Some clones in this sample may be carry-over from other donors' samples. The sample in question was peripheral blood, obtained from a patient treated with radiotherapy plus ipilimumab. The DNA sequence is TGTGCCAGCAGCTTATCTGGAGGTCACTATGGCTACACCTTC. Its translation is CASSLSGGHYGYTF.